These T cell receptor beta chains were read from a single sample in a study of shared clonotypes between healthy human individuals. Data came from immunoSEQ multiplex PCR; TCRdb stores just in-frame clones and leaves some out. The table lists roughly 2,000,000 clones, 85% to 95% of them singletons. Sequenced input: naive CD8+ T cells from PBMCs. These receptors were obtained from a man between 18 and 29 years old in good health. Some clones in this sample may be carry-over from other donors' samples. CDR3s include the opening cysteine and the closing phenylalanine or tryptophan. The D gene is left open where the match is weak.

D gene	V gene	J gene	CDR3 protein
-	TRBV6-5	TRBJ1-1	CASTPSTGNTEAFF
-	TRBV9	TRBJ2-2	CASSAGSYSTGELFF
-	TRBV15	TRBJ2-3	CATSSVDSGYTQYF
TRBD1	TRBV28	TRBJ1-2	CASSLGTGNDGYTF
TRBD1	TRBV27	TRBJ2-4	CASSVGQVNIQYF
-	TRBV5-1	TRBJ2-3	CASSLEDFSTDTQYF
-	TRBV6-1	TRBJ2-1	CASSEARRASNNEQFF
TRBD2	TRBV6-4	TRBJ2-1	CASSVSGISSYNEQFF
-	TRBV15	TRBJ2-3	CATSRGSSTDTQYF
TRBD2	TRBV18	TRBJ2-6	CASSVRKGAGAGANVLTF
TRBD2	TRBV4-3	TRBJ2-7	CASSQDRGELTYEQYF
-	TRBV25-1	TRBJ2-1	CASSGGSLLVF
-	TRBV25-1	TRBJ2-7	CASSLGSYEQYF
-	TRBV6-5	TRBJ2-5	CASSYAAGLQETQYF
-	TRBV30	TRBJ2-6	CAWSPGAGANVLTF
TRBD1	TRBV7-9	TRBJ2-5	CASSPRDSLQETQYF
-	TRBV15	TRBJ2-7	CATSGGLVKDEQYF
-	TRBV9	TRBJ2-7	CASTPDDGSGWEQYF
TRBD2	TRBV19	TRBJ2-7	CASSIGGGLADPYEQYF
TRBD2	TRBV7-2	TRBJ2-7	CASSLTLAASSYEQYF
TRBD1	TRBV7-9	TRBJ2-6	CASSSRTGLHSSGANVLTF
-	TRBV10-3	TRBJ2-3	CAISESWNSLGQGGTDTQYF